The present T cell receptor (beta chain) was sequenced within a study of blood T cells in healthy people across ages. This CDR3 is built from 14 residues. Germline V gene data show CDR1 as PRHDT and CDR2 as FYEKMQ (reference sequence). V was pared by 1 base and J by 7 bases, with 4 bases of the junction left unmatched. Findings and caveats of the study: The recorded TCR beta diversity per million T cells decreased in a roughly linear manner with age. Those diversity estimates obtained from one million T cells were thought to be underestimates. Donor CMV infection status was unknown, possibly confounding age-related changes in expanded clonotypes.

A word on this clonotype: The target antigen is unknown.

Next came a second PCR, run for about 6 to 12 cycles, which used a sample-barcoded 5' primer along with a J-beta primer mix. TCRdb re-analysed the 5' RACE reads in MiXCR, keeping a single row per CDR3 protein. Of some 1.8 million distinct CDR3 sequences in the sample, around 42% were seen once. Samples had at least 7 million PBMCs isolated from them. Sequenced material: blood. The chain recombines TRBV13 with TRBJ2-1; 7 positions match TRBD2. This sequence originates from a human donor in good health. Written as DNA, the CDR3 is TGTGCCAGCAGCTTAGATCGGGGGGATAATGAGCAGTTCTTC. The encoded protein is CASSLDRGDNEQFF.